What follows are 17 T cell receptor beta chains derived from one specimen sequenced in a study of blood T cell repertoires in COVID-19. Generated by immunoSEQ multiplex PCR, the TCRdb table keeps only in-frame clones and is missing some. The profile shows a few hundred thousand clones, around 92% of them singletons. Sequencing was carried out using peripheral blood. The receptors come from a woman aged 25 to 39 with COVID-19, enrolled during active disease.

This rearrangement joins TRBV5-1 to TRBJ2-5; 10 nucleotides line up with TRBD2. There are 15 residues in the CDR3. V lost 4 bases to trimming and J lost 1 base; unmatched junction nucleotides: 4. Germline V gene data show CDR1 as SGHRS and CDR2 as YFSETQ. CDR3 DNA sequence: TGCGCCAGCAGCCGAAGGACTAGCGGCCAAGAGACCCAGTACTTC. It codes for CASSRRTSGQETQYF.

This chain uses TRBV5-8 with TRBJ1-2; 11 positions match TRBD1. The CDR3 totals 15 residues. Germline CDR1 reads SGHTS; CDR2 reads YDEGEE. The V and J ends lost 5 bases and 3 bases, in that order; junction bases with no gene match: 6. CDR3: CASRWDRGRDYGYTF. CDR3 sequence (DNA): TGTGCCAGCAGATGGGACAGGGGGAGAGACTATGGCTACACCTTC.

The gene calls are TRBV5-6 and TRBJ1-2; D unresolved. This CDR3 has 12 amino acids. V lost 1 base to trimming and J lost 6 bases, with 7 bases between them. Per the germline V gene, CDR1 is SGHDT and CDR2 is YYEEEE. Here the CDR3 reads CASSLNGDGYTF. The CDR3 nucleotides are TGTGCCAGCAGCTTGAACGGTGATGGCTACACCTTC.

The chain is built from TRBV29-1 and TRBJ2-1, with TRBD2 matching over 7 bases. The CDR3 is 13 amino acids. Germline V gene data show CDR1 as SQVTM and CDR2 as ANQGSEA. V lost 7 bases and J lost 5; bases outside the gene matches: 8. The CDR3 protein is CSASGLFNNEQFF. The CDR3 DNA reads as TGCAGCGCCTCGGGACTATTCAACAATGAGCAGTTCTTC.

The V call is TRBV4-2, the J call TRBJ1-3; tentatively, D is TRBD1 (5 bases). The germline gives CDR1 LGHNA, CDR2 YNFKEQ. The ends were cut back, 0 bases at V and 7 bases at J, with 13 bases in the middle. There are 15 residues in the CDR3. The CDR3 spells CASSQESTRGNTIYF. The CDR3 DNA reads TGTGCCAGCAGCCAAGAGTCTACTCGGGGGAACACCATATATTTT.

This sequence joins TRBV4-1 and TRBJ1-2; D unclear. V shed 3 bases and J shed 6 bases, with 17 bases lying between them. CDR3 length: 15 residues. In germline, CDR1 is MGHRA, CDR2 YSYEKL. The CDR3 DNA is TGCGCCAGCAGCCAGGGTTCCCGGGATCCCAATGGCTACACCTTC. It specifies CASSQGSRDPNGYTF.

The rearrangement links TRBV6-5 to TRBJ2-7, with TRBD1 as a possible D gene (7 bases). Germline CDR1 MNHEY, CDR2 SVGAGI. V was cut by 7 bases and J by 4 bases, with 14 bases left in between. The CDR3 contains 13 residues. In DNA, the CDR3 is TGTGCCAGCACGGGGGACAGATATTACGAGCAGTACTTC. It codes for CASTGDRYYEQYF.

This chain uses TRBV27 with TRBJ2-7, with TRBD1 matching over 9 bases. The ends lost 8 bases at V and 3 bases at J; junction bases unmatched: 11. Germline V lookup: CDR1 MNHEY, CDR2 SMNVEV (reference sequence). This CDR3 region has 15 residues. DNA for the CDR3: TGTGCCAGCGGCCTTCCGGGACAGGGCATCTACGAGCAGTACTTC. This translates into CASGLPGQGIYEQYF.

In DNA form, the CDR3 reads TGTGCCAGCAAGGATGGGAGCTCCTACGAGCAGTACGTC. Translating gives CASKDGSSYEQYV. The chain combines TRBV28 with TRBJ2-7; TRBD2 is a possible D gene (5 bases). V was clipped by 7 bases and J by 0 bases, with 10 bases between them. The CDR3 spans 13 residues. Germline V gives CDR1 MDHEN, CDR2 SYDVKM.

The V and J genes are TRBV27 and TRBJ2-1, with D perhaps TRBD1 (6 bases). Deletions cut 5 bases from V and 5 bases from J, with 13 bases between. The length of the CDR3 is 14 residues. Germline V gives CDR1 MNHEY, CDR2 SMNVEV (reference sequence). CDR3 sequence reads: CASSPQGTHNEQFF. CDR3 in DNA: TGTGCCAGCAGTCCACAGGGAACTCACAATGAGCAGTTCTTC.

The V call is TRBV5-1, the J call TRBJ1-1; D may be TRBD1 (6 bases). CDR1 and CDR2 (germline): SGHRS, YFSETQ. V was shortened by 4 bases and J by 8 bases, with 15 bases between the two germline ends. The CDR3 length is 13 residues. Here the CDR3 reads CASSPSLDREAFF. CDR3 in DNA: TGCGCCAGCAGCCCTTCCCTTGACAGGGAAGCTTTCTTT.

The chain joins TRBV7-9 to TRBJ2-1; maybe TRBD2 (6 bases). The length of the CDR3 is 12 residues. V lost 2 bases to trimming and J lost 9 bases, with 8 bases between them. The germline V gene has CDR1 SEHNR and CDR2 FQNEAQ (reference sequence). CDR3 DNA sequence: TGTGCCAGCAGCTTACGGGACTCTGAGCAGTTCTTC. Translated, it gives CASSLRDSEQFF.

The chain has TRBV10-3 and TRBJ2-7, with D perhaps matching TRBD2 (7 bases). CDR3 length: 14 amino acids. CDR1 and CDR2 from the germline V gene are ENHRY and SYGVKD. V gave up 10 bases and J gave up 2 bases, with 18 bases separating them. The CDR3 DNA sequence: TGTGCCACTGGGGGGGACCGGGGGCCCTACGAGCAGTACTTC. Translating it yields CATGGDRGPYEQYF.

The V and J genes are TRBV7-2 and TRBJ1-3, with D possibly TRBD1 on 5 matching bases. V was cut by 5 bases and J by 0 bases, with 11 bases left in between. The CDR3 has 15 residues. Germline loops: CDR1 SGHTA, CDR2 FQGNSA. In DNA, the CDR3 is TGTGCCAGCAGCCCAGGGCCAGGCTCTGGAAACACCATATATTTT. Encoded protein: CASSPGPGSGNTIYF.

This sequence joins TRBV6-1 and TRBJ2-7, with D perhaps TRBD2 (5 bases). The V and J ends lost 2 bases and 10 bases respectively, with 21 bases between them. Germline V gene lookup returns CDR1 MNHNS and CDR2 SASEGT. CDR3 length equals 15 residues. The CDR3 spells CASSERWSGKNPQYF. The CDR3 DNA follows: TGTGCCAGCAGTGAAAGATGGTCGGGGAAAAACCCTCAGTACTTC.

The CDR3 DNA reads TGTGCCAGCACTAGCACAGATACGCAGTATTTT. This encodes CASTSTDTQYF. The gene calls are TRBV6-5 and TRBJ2-3; the D is unclear. The CDR3 has 11 residues. The germline V gene has CDR1 MNHEY and CDR2 SVGAGI. Trimming removed 7 bases from V and 0 bases from J, with 2 bases in between.

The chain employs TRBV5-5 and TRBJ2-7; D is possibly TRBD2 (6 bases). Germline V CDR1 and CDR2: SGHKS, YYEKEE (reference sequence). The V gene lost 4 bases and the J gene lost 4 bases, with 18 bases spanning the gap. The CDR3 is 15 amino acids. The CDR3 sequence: CASSAGTSLQYEQYV. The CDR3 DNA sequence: TGTGCCAGCAGCGCTGGGACTTCCCTTCAGTACGAGCAGTACGTC.